The 29 T cell receptor beta chains below come from one sample, sequenced in a study of T cells in Graves' hyperthyroidism and ophthalmopathy. TCR beta CDR3 region amplification was performed from RNA transcripts. During a first-round RT-PCR of the TCR CDR3, the HTBI primer set was used. Via MiXCR, TCRdb re-called the multiplex PCR reads, giving one row per CDR3 protein. Among about 510,000 distinct CDR3 sequences listed, 13% to 15% were seen once. Sequenced sample: blood. The receptor set was obtained from a woman between 40 and 50 years old with Graves' hyperthyroidism.

The V gene is TRBV4-1, the J gene TRBJ2-7; 10 bases fit TRBD1. Germline loops: CDR1 MGHRA, CDR2 YSYEKL. CDR3 length: 17 residues. V trimming: 0 bases; J trimming: 3 bases; junction bases outside the gene matches: 8. Here the CDR3 DNA reads TGCGCCAGCAGCCAAGAAGTGTCCGGACAGGGGGTCTACGAGCAGTACTTC. Its translation is CASSQEVSGQGVYEQYF.

This chain uses TRBV12-3 or TRBV12-4 with TRBJ2-5; 9 bases align to TRBD1. The ends lost 2 bases at V and 7 bases at J; junction bases unmatched: 5. The CDR3 loop spans 14 amino acids. For the CDR3, the DNA is TGTGCCAGCAGTTTACCGACAGGGGGAGCGACCCAGTACTTC. Its protein product is CASSLPTGGATQYF.

This clonotype showed up just a few times. This may be a read error: a much more frequent sequence differs by one nucleotide. V is TRBV5-4 and J is TRBJ2-7; 9 nucleotides agree with TRBD1. The germline gives CDR1 SGHNT, CDR2 YYREEE (reference sequence). V trimming: 3 bases; J trimming: 0 bases; junction bases outside the gene matches: 1. The CDR3 runs 14 residues. This chain's CDR3 is CASSWTGASYEQYF. Written as DNA, the CDR3 is TGTGCCAGCAGCTGGACAGGGGCCTCCTACGAGCAGTACTTC.

Of note for this clonotype: The junction departs from germline at one end; a sequencing error may be responsible. The chain is built from TRBV11-2 and TRBJ2-1; perhaps TRBD2 as D (6 bases). Germline lookup yields CDR1 SGHAT and CDR2 FQNNGV. The CDR3 extends over 13 amino acids. Here the CDR3 reads CAGSSGRIGEQCF. DNA of the CDR3: TGTGCCGGCAGCTCCGGGAGAATCGGGGAGCAGTGCTTC.

This clonotype occurred a few times. V usage is TRBV7-8 and J usage is TRBJ1-4, with D maybe TRBD1 (6 bases). Germline V gene lookup returns CDR1 SGHVS and CDR2 FQNEAQ. CDR3 length equals 15 residues. Trimming left V 1 base short and J 7 bases short, with 13 bases between. The CDR3: CASSLGTGYGEKLFF. Here the CDR3 DNA reads TGTGCCAGCAGCTTAGGTACAGGGTACGGTGAAAAACTGTTTTTT.

In this sample, this clonotype turned up a few times. This sequence joins TRBV28 and TRBJ2-7; D may be TRBD2 (6 bases). V dropped 8 bases and J dropped 3 bases, with 17 bases sitting between them. This CDR3 region has 14 residues. Germline V CDR1 and CDR2: MDHEN, SYDVKM. The CDR3 here is CASGERVYIYEQYF. The CDR3 DNA sequence: TGTGCCAGCGGGGAGCGGGTGTACATCTACGAGCAGTACTTC.

This clonotype was seen many times. The chain joins TRBV20-1 to TRBJ2-1; 11 nucleotides align to TRBD2. The V gene end was trimmed by 0 bases and the J gene end by 4 bases; junction bases not matched to a gene: 5. CDR3 length equals 16 residues. The germline V gene encodes CDR1 DFQATT and CDR2 SNEGSKA (reference sequence). CDR3: CSARDLGLAAYNEQFF. As DNA, the CDR3 is TGCAGTGCTAGAGATCTGGGACTAGCGGCTTACAATGAGCAGTTCTTC.

This clonotype was seen only a few times. The chain links TRBV20-1 to TRBJ2-2, with TRBD1 matching over 8 bases. This CDR3 has 15 amino acids. V gave up 5 bases and J gave up 4 bases; unmatched junction bases: 9. Germline CDR1 and CDR2: DFQATT and SNEGSKA (reference sequence). CDR3 DNA sequence: TGCAGTGCTGGAGGGACAGGCATGAGCACCGGGGAGCTGTTTTTT. Translating it yields CSAGGTGMSTGELFF.

The rearrangement joins TRBV28 to TRBJ2-7; TRBD2 matches at 8 bases. CDR1 and CDR2 (germline): MDHEN, SYDVKM. V dropped 4 bases and J dropped 5; count of bases not matched to a gene: 7. This CDR3 region has 14 residues. This CDR3 reads CASSSAGGINEQYF. CDR3 bases: TGTGCCAGCAGTTCCGCGGGGGGCATAAACGAGCAGTACTTC.

The table lists this clonotype with many counts. The chain combines TRBV5-1 with TRBJ1-2, with D tentatively TRBD1 (6 bases). V was trimmed by 0 bases and J by 4 bases, leaving 10 bases between them. In germline, CDR1 is SGHRS, CDR2 YFSETQ. The CDR3 length is 14 residues. The CDR3 DNA is TGCGCCAGCAGCTTGGATGACAGGAGCTATGGCTACACCTTC. It encodes CASSLDDRSYGYTF.

This clonotype came up many times. This chain connects TRBV28 to TRBJ1-5; D unclear. Trimming left V 1 base short and J 7 bases short, with 17 bases between. CDR1 and CDR2 from the germline V gene are MDHEN and SYDVKM. The CDR3 is 16 residues long. The CDR3 DNA follows: TGTGCCAGCAGTTTATTCCTACAACTGTGGCGACAGCCCCAGCATTTT. Amino acid sequence: CASSLFLQLWRQPQHF. The full variable domain, with the rest looked up from reference TRBV28 and TRBJ1-5, is DVKVTQSSRYLVKRTGEKVFLECVQDMDHENMFWYRQDPGLGLRLIYFSYDVKMKEKGDIPEGYSVSREKKERFSLILESASTNQTSMYLCASSLFLQLWRQPQHFGDGTRLSIL.

V is TRBV5-1 and J is TRBJ2-1, with 11 bases fitting TRBD2. The CDR3 runs 16 residues. J lost 9 bases, V lost 4 bases, and 12 bases had no gene match. The V gene's germline CDR1 is SGHRS and CDR2 YFSETQ. The CDR3 DNA reads as TGCGCCAGCAGCCCCTTGACTAGCGGGAACTTTGGTGAGCAGTTCTTC. The encoded protein is CASSPLTSGNFGEQFF. The full variable domain, completed using reference TRBV5-1 and TRBJ2-1, is KAGVTQTPRYLIKTRGQQVTLSCSPISGHRSVSWYQQTPGQGLQFLFEYFSETQRNKGNFPGRFSGRQFSNSRSEMNVSTLELGDSALYLCASSPLTSGNFGEQFFGPGTRLTVL.

This clonotype was detected many times. V is TRBV28 and J is TRBJ1-3; D unresolved. The germline gives CDR1 MDHEN, CDR2 SYDVKM. The CDR3 extends over 16 amino acids. The V end lost 6 bases, the J end lost 1 base, and 16 bases lay between the germline ends. CDR3 sequence (DNA): TGTGCCAGCAGAAATCCGGGTCAGCCTTCTGGAAACACCATATATTTT. Its translation is CASRNPGQPSGNTIYF.

This clonotype was counted ten times or more. The chain is built from TRBV6-1 and TRBJ2-3; TRBD2 agrees at 8 bases. This CDR3 comprises 17 residues. V was pared by 3 bases and J by 4 bases, with 12 bases of the junction left unmatched. The germline gives CDR1 MNHNS, CDR2 SASEGT. The CDR3 nucleotides read TGTGCCAGCAGTGACCCGAGGAGCGGGAGAAATTCAGATACGCAGTATTTT. It yields the protein CASSDPRSGRNSDTQYF.

This clonotype was observed a few times. The gene calls are TRBV4-1 and TRBJ1-4; D not certain. CDR1 MGHRA and CDR2 YSYEKL come from the germline V gene. With 1 base removed from V and 0 bases from J, the gap between germline ends came to 9 bases. This CDR3 region has 16 residues. The CDR3 region is CASSQAVTATNEKLFF. The CDR3 bases are TGCGCCAGCAGCCAAGCTGTGACCGCAACTAATGAAAAACTGTTTTTT.

The chain links TRBV4-1 to TRBJ2-7, with D possibly being TRBD2 (5 bases). Trimming took 2 bases from V and 2 from J, leaving 10 bases between them. The CDR3 is 14 residues long. Per the germline V gene, CDR1 is MGHRA and CDR2 is YSYEKL. As DNA, the CDR3 is TGCGCCAGCAGCCAACTATCCGGGACCTACGAGCAGTACTTC. This sequence encodes CASSQLSGTYEQYF.

Note on this clonotype: A single base separates this from a much larger clone, so it may be a read error. The chain carries TRBV3-1 and TRBJ2-7; 8 nucleotides align to TRBD2. With V trimmed by 1 base and J by 5 bases, 7 bases remained unmatched. CDR1 LGHDT and CDR2 YNNKEL come from the germline V gene (reference sequence). The CDR3 is 15 residues long. The CDR3 coding sequence is TGTGCCAGCAGCCAAGGGAGACTAGCGAGGAACGAGCAGTACTTC. Protein: CASSQGRLARNEQYF.

This clonotype was counted a few times. The chain uses TRBV6-1 and TRBJ2-4, with unresolved D. This CDR3 contains 14 residues. Per germline, CDR1 MNHNS and CDR2 SASEGT. V was pared by 0 bases and J by 0 bases, with 3 bases between. The CDR3, as DNA: TGTGCCAGCAGTGAAGCAATAGCCAAAAACATTCAGTACTTC. This encodes CASSEAIAKNIQYF.

This clonotype has a handful of counts. The CDR3 here is CASSLKTGNSPLHF. CDR3 coding DNA: TGTGCCAGCAGCTTGAAGACGGGGAATTCACCCCTCCACTTT. The chain couples TRBV7-9 to TRBJ1-6; D remains ambiguous. The germline V and J ends were trimmed by 3 bases and 7 bases, with 10 bases remaining between them. From germline, CDR1 is SEHNR and CDR2 FQNEAQ (reference sequence). This CDR3 contains 14 residues. The whole variable domain, remainder taken from reference TRBV7-9 and TRBJ1-6, is DTGVSQNPRHKITKRGQNVTFRCDPISEHNRLYWYRQTLGQGPEFLTYFQNEAQLEKSRLLSDRFSAERPKGSFSTLEIQRTEQGDSAMYLCASSLKTGNSPLHFGNGTRLTVT.

This clonotype was seen at least ten times. The chain employs TRBV20-1 and TRBJ2-3; D gene unclear. The CDR3 covers 10 residues. Germline loops: CDR1 DFQATT, CDR2 SNEGSKA (reference sequence). The V gene lost 8 bases and the J gene lost 4 bases, with 7 bases spanning the gap. CDR3 bases: TGCAGTCCTCAAGCAGATACGCAGTATTTT. Amino acid sequence: CSPQADTQYF.

J is TRBJ1-3 and V is TRBV28; D not resolved. This CDR3 contains 15 residues. CDR1 and CDR2 (germline): MDHEN, SYDVKM. V lost 3 bases to trimming and J lost 3 bases, with 12 bases between them. For the CDR3, the DNA is TGTGCCAGCAGTTTTGCCGCACCCCTTGGAAACACCATATATTTT. It codes for CASSFAAPLGNTIYF.

This clonotype has ten or more counts. The rearrangement uses TRBV2 and TRBJ1-5, with D maybe TRBD1 (6 bases). V lost 2 bases to trimming and J lost 3 bases, with 11 bases between them. The CDR3 is 15 amino acids. Per germline, CDR1 SNHLY and CDR2 FYNNEI. CDR3 sequence: CASSELPGDNQPQHF. The CDR3 nucleotides are TGTGCCAGCAGTGAACTTCCAGGGGACAATCAGCCCCAGCATTTT. Drawing the rest from reference TRBV2 and TRBJ1-5, the complete variable domain is EPEVTQTPSHQVTQMGQEVILRCVPISNHLYFYWYRQILGQKVEFLVSFYNNEISEKSEIFDDQFSVERPDGSNFTLKIRSTKLEDSAMYFCASSELPGDNQPQHFGDGTRLSIL.

The table lists this clonotype with many counts. The chain employs TRBV3-1 and TRBJ2-4; no clear D gene. The CDR3 has 12 residues. CDR1 LGHDT and CDR2 YNNKEL come from the germline V gene (reference sequence). V dropped 4 bases and J dropped 7 bases, with 8 bases sitting between them. CDR3 bases: TGTGCCAGCAGCCTTGGACCCAACATTCAGTACTTC. Protein product: CASSLGPNIQYF.

The genes are TRBV7-9 and TRBJ2-2; D perhaps matches TRBD2 (6 bases). V lost 5 bases to trimming and J lost 9 bases, with 19 bases between them. The length of the CDR3 is 15 residues. Germline values: CDR1 SEHNR, CDR2 FQNEAQ (reference sequence). DNA for the CDR3: TGTGCCAGCAGCCCAAAAGGGGTACTAGCCCGGGAGCTGTTTTTT. Protein product: CASSPKGVLARELFF.

This clonotype was counted many times. The chain has TRBV18 and TRBJ1-1; D remains unclear. Germline V lookup: CDR1 KGHSH, CDR2 LQKENI. The length of the CDR3 is 14 residues. The V gene lost 3 bases and the J gene lost 5 bases, with 13 bases spanning the gap. Written as DNA, the CDR3 is TGTGCCAGCTCACCTTCCGGGATCCGTACTGAAGCTTTCTTT. Translation: CASSPSGIRTEAFF.

This clonotype was counted many times. This chain uses TRBV28 with TRBJ1-1; weak D call: TRBD1 (5 bases). This CDR3 comprises 15 residues. Germline lookup yields CDR1 MDHEN and CDR2 SYDVKM. The V end was cut by 6 bases, the J end by 0 bases, with 14 bases between. The CDR3 is CASSPQTALNTEAFF. The CDR3 DNA reads TGTGCCAGCAGCCCCCAGACAGCCTTGAACACTGAAGCTTTCTTT.

This clonotype was recorded at least ten times. The chain links TRBV20-1 to TRBJ1-1; D unclear. Germline CDR1 is DFQATT and CDR2 is SNEGSKA (reference sequence). The CDR3 runs to 12 residues. Deletions cut 2 bases from V and 0 bases from J, with 4 bases between. This CDR3 is CSARLLNTEAFF. The DNA for the CDR3 is TGCAGTGCTAGACTCTTGAACACTGAAGCTTTCTTT.

This clonotype was observed many times. The rearrangement joins TRBV10-3 to TRBJ2-5; D possibly matches TRBD1 or TRBD2 (5 bases each). The germline gives CDR1 ENHRY, CDR2 SYGVKD. V lost 0 bases and J lost 5, with 13 bases in between. This CDR3 region has 15 residues. Here the CDR3 reads CAISESGGNRETQYF. CDR3 nucleotides: TGTGCCATCAGTGAGTCTGGGGGTAACAGGGAGACCCAGTACTTC.

This clonotype has a handful of counts. V gene TRBV12-3 or TRBV12-4 combines with J gene TRBJ1-5; TRBD1 agrees at 7 bases. CDR3 length equals 15 residues. V trimming: 2 bases; J trimming: 3 bases; junction bases outside the gene matches: 4. This chain's CDR3 is CASSLPGGFNQPQHF. For the CDR3, the DNA is TGTGCCAGCAGTTTACCAGGGGGATTCAATCAGCCCCAGCATTTT.